The source of this T cell receptor (beta chain) is a study of beta chain features in type 1 diabetes. Based on CD45RO/CCR7/CD25/CD127/CD95/CD27, CD4+ regulatory, stem cell-like memory, naive and central memory cells were sorted. A few counts support this clone. Its antigen is not known. Study conclusions and caveats: Over-representation of high TCR-expressing cells was a possible consequence of cDNA sequencing. At VDJ recombination sites, type 1 diabetes patients had fewer insertions and more deleted nucleotides. The question of HLA type influencing TCRB rearrangement was one that remained unresolved here. All four CD4+ subsets of Type 1 diabetes patients contained TCRB CDR3s that were moderately but significantly shorter.

Sequencing targeted expressed TCRB transcripts, as all isolated RNA had been reverse transcribed. Sequenced by immunoSEQ multiplex PCR; TCRdb stores in-frame clones only, minus some. The table shows under 300,000 clones, with approximately 24% occurring only once. V dropped 5 bases and J dropped 4 bases, with 12 bases sitting between them. The CDR3 runs to 13 residues. CDR1 SQVTM and CDR2 ANQGSEA come from the germline V gene. The sequence was obtained from a woman in her twenties or thirties with type 1 diabetes. This rearrangement joins TRBV29-1 to TRBJ1-3; D perhaps matches TRBD1 (6 bases). What was sequenced was naive CD4+ T cells from blood. The CDR3 region is CSVTRQDGNTIYF. CDR3 sequence (DNA): TGCAGCGTTACCCGACAGGACGGAAACACCATATATTTT.